The T cell receptor (beta chain) under discussion was sequenced for a study of OX40 agonist ivuxolimab in advanced cancers. Measured with immunoSEQ multiplex PCR; TCRdb has only the in-frame clones, and not every one. The data show roughly 68,000 clones, 85% to 95% seen once. Sequenced here: CD4+ or CD8+ T cells sorted from blood, sampled in a trial of the OX40 agonist ivuxolimab. The sequence derives from an adult with an advanced solid tumor such as melanoma, head and neck, liver or kidney cancer.

The CDR3 loop reads CASTTPRTNYGYTF. DNA of the CDR3: TGTGCCAGCACCACCCCCCGGACTAACTATGGCTACACCTTC. The chain recombines TRBV6-6 with TRBJ1-2; no definite D call. The ends were cut back, 7 bases at V and 0 bases at J, with 12 bases in the middle. CDR1 and CDR2 from the germline V gene are MNHNY and SVGAGI (reference sequence). This CDR3 comprises 14 residues.